This is a list of T cell receptor beta chains from one sample in a study of early T cells in non-severe SARS-CoV-2 infection. One entry per CDR3 protein, called by TCRdb with MiXCR from the 5' RACE reads. Of under 70,000 distinct CDR3 sequences in the sample, around 5.6% are singletons; the top ten hold approximately 6.3%. The sample comprised whole blood. The receptors were sampled from an adult who was a healthcare worker with PCR-confirmed SARS-CoV-2 infection or an uninfected control (not recorded which). Both conserved end residues are part of each CDR3. A D gene is named only where the DNA matches it firmly. The size field is filled for only some rows; it gives once, few, many or a size class.

J	V	D	size	CDR3	DNA
TRBJ2-7	TRBV6-6	TRBD1	few	CASSSEQGARYEQYF	TGTGCCAGCAGTTCCGAGCAGGGGGCGCGCTACGAGCAGTACTTC
TRBJ2-7	TRBV4-2	.	few	CASSQDFSGEGGNEQYF	TGTGCCAGCAGCCAAGATTTCAGCGGGGAGGGGGGCAACGAGCAGTACTTC
TRBJ2-3	TRBV7-2	.	many	CASSLDSTDTQYF	TGTGCCAGCAGCTTGGACTCCACAGATACGCAGTATTTT
TRBJ1-6	TRBV12-3/TRBV12-4	.	few	CASSLRDDNSPLHF	TGTGCCAGCAGTTTACGGGACGATAATTCACCCCTCCACTTT
TRBJ2-5	TRBV11-2	TRBD2	.	CASSPQRGHQETQYF	TGTGCCAGCAGTCCTCAGCGGGGGCACCAAGAGACCCAGTACTTC
TRBJ2-2	TRBV24-1	.	many	CASGETNTGELFF	TGTGCCTCCGGGGAGACGAACACCGGGGAGCTGTTTTTT
TRBJ2-7	TRBV7-9	.	many	CASSSPGVGEQYF	TGTGCCAGCAGCTCCCCAGGGGTCGGCGAGCAGTACTTC
TRBJ2-3	TRBV5-1	.	.	CASSFEVTDTQYF	TGCGCCAGCAGCTTCGAAGTAACAGATACGCAGTATTTT
TRBJ2-2	TRBV19	.	many	CASQGRELNTGELFF	TGTGCCAGTCAGGGCAGGGAGTTGAACACCGGGGAGCTGTTTTTT
TRBJ1-1	TRBV7-9	.	many	CASSLGGATEAFF	TGTGCCAGCAGCTTAGGGGGGGCCACTGAAGCTTTCTTT
TRBJ1-2	TRBV18	.	many	CASSSGIGYGYTF	TGTGCCAGCTCATCAGGGATCGGGTATGGCTACACCTTC
TRBJ2-7	TRBV7-2	.	few	CASSPVGRPTYEQYF	TGTGCCAGCAGCCCTGTAGGGAGGCCTACCTACGAGCAGTACTTC
TRBJ1-2	TRBV7-2	.	many	CASILGQGALRGYTF	.
TRBJ2-7	TRBV7-6	.	.	CASSLGRGPLGYEQYF	TGTGCCAGCAGCTTGGGCAGGGGCCCTCTCGGGTACGAGCAGTACTTC
TRBJ1-5	TRBV7-2	.	many	CASSLMRGQPQHF	TGTGCCAGCAGCTTAATGAGGGGTCAGCCCCAGCATTTT
TRBJ1-1	TRBV14	.	.	CASSAGLQVGAFF	TGTGCCAGCAGCGCTGGACTGCAAGTGGGGGCTTTCTTT
TRBJ2-1	TRBV13	TRBD2	many	CASTDSGLAMRNEQFF	TGTGCCAGCACCGACTCGGGACTAGCGATGAGGAATGAGCAGTTCTTC
TRBJ1-6	TRBV15	.	few	CATSYQEVNSPLHF	TGTGCCACCAGCTACCAAGAAGTGAATTCACCCCTCCACTTT
TRBJ2-1	TRBV10-3	TRBD2	.	CAISRNSGSGDEQFF	TGTGCCATCAGTCGGAATAGCGGGAGTGGGGACGAGCAGTTCTTC
TRBJ2-1	TRBV20-1	TRBD1	few	CSAAGDRAGNEQFF	TGCAGTGCTGCCGGGGACAGGGCGGGGAATGAGCAGTTCTTC
TRBJ2-1	TRBV7-9	.	many	CASILSSYNEQFF	TGTGCCAGCATCCTAAGCTCCTACAATGAGCAGTTCTTC
TRBJ1-1	TRBV11-2	.	few	CASRVGAGNTEAFF	TGTGCCAGCAGGGTTGGAGCAGGGAACACTGAAGCTTTCTTT
TRBJ2-1	TRBV29-1	TRBD1	many	CSVDRTGDEQFF	TGCAGCGTGGACCGGACAGGGGATGAGCAGTTCTTC
TRBJ1-2	TRBV20-1	.	many	CSALRQPTNYGYTF	TGCAGTGCTCTGAGGCAGCCAACTAACTATGGCTACACCTTC
TRBJ2-1	TRBV27	.	.	CASSFGLREQFF	TGTGCCAGCAGTTTTGGGTTGCGTGAGCAGTTCTTC
TRBJ2-3	TRBV6-5	.	many	CASLGGGLGPSTDTQYF	TGTGCCAGCCTAGGCGGGGGCCTCGGCCCAAGCACAGATACGCAGTATTTT
TRBJ2-1	TRBV6-1	.	.	CASGLQVSAANSEQFF	TGTGCCAGTGGGTTACAGGTATCGGCTGCGAATAGTGAGCAGTTCTTC
TRBJ2-3	TRBV5-1	TRBD2	few	CASSTAGTTYTDTQYF	TGCGCCAGCAGCACGGCCGGGACTACGTACACAGATACGCAGTATTTT
TRBJ2-1	TRBV12-5	TRBD1	.	CASGPTGDTREQFF	TGTGCTAGTGGCCCCACAGGGGACACCCGTGAGCAGTTCTTC
TRBJ2-1	TRBV6-2/TRBV6-3	TRBD1	many	CASSDRTGSSEQFF	TGTGCCAGCAGTGACCGGACAGGGTCATCTGAGCAGTTCTTC
TRBJ2-5	TRBV20-1	.	many	CSARDRVRQETQYF	TGCAGTGCTAGAGACAGGGTGAGGCAAGAGACCCAGTACTTC
TRBJ2-7	TRBV13	.	many	CASSPTGEGTYEQYF	TGTGCCAGCAGCCCTACAGGGGAGGGGACCTACGAGCAGTACTTC
TRBJ1-5	TRBV27	.	many	CASRAWNQPQHF	TGTGCCAGCCGGGCGTGGAATCAGCCCCAGCATTTT
TRBJ1-1	TRBV30	.	.	CACPAGNTEAFF	TGTGCCTGCCCCGCGGGGAACACTGAAGCTTTCTTT
TRBJ2-7	TRBV29-1	.	many	CSVVHSPSYEQYF	TGCAGCGTTGTCCACAGTCCCTCCTACGAGCAGTACTTC
TRBJ1-1	TRBV5-1	TRBD1	.	CASSQGTVFDFEAFF	TGCGCCAGCAGCCAAGGGACAGTTTTTGATTTTGAAGCTTTCTTT
TRBJ2-5	TRBV4-1	TRBD1	.	CASSPPLTGDQETQYF	TGCGCCAGCAGCCCCCCACTGACAGGGGACCAAGAGACCCAGTACTTC
TRBJ2-7	TRBV7-9	.	many	CASSLAASPSEQYF	TGTGCCAGCAGCTTAGCTGCCAGCCCTTCCGAGCAGTACTTC
TRBJ1-3	TRBV5-6	.	many	CASSPEPGSGNTIYF	TGTGCCAGCAGCCCCGAGCCGGGTTCTGGAAACACCATATATTTT
TRBJ1-1	TRBV7-2	TRBD1	many	CASSLVGQGNTEAFF	TGTGCCAGCAGCTTAGTGGGACAGGGGAACACTGAAGCTTTCTTT
TRBJ1-2	TRBV5-1	.	.	CASSLVGAVSPSSGYTF	TGCGCCAGCAGCTTGGTAGGGGCGGTCAGCCCGTCGAGTGGCTACACCTTC
TRBJ2-1	TRBV12-3/TRBV12-4	.	many	CASSLTTEQFF	TGTGCCAGCAGTTTGACTACTGAGCAGTTCTTC
TRBJ2-1	TRBV19	.	many	CASSIDRNNEQFF	TGTGCCAGTAGTATAGACCGAAACAATGAGCAGTTCTTC
TRBJ1-2	TRBV7-8	.	few	CASSALDNGGYTF	TGTGCCAGCAGCGCCCTGGACAATGGTGGCTACACCTTC
TRBJ2-1	TRBV27	.	many	CASSFYNEQFF	TGTGCCAGCAGTTTCTACAATGAGCAGTTCTTC
TRBJ2-7	TRBV19	TRBD2	.	CASKTGLGQAYEQYF	TGTGCCAGTAAAACGGGACTAGGACAAGCCTACGAGCAGTACTTC
TRBJ1-1	TRBV5-1	.	many	CASSWVGAEAFF	TGCGCCAGCAGCTGGGTGGGAGCTGAAGCTTTCTTT
TRBJ1-5	TRBV10-3	TRBD1	few	CAISESTATGGQPQHF	TGTGCCATCAGTGAGTCGACGGCGACAGGGGGACAGCCCCAGCATTTT
TRBJ2-1	TRBV9	TRBD2	many	CASSVGSGRADEQFF	TGTGCCAGCAGCGTAGGTAGCGGGAGGGCCGATGAGCAGTTCTTC
TRBJ1-2	TRBV4-2	.	many	CASRLTGTGYITDYGYTF	TGTGCCAGCAGACTCACGGGAACAGGGTATATAACGGACTATGGCTACACCTTC
TRBJ2-5	TRBV2	.	few	CASSEATGRLETQYF	TGTGCCAGCAGTGAAGCGACGGGACGGTTGGAGACCCAGTACTTC
TRBJ2-3	TRBV4-1	.	many	CASSQVAGTPGPQDTQYF	TGCGCCAGCAGCCAAGTGGCTGGGACGCCGGGACCACAGGATACGCAGTATTTT
TRBJ2-7	TRBV20-1	.	many	CSALAGTGGEQYF	TGCAGTGCTCTCGCCGGGACCGGGGGTGAGCAGTACTTC
TRBJ2-6	TRBV20-1	.	.	CSASLQRSGANVLTF	TGCAGTGCTAGCCTACAACGCTCTGGGGCCAACGTCCTGACTTTC
TRBJ2-7	TRBV11-2	TRBD1	many	CASSSVTTGITEQYF	TGTGCCAGCAGCTCCGTCACGACAGGGATTACCGAGCAGTACTTC